This T cell receptor beta chain was identified during a study of CD8+ T cells in alopecia areata. Study findings and constraints: Patients showed less clear TCR sequence sharing than mice, possibly partly because of HLA diversity.

The CDR3 runs to 14 residues. CDR1 is SGHTA, CDR2 FQGNSA, per germline. With 5 bases removed from V and 2 bases from J, the gap between germline ends came to 11 bases. Reverse transcription of extracted RNA yielded cDNA, which provided the sequencing template. The table came from immunoSEQ multiplex PCR; TCRdb's copy has only in-frame clones and leaves some out. The table lists 150,000 to 200,000 clones, less than 70% of them singletons, with 0.9% to 1% in the top ten. Indicated treatment: oral pan-JAK inhibitor, 5-10 mg twice daily. Starting from PBMCs, sorting isolated CD4+ and CD8+ T cells. Comments on this clone: Its specificity is not known.

Source: CD4+ T cells sorted from blood, taken at week 4, from a patient treated with tofacitinib. The origin of this receptor is a human donor with alopecia areata. The V gene is TRBV7-2, the J gene TRBJ2-3; D is ambiguous. CDR3 DNA: TGTGCCAGCAGCCCGGGCGGTTTCACAGATACGCAGTATTTT. This encodes CASSPGGFTDTQYF. The variable domain in full, with the rest retrieved from reference TRBV7-2 and TRBJ2-3, is GAGVSQSPSNKVTEKGKDVELRCDPISGHTALYWYRQSLGQGLEFLIYFQGNSAPDKSGLPSDRFSAERTGGSVSTLTIQRTQQEDSAVYLCASSPGGFTDTQYFGPGTRLTVL.